One sample yielded the 19 T cell receptor beta chains listed below, sequenced in a study of T cells in Graves' hyperthyroidism and ophthalmopathy. Amplified TCR beta CDR3 regions derived from RNA transcripts. When the TCR CDR3 underwent first-round RT-PCR, the HTBI primer set was used. TCRdb re-called the multiplex PCR reads through MiXCR, storing one row per CDR3 protein. The sample records more than 500,000 distinct CDR3 sequences, 15% to 20% being singletons. Sequences were obtained from blood. These receptors came from a woman between 25 and 40 years old with Graves' hyperthyroidism.

Ten or more counts support this clonotype. The chain carries TRBV2 and TRBJ2-2; 9 bases map to TRBD2. Germline-derived CDR1 and CDR2 are SNHLY and FYNNEI. CDR3 length equals 19 residues. With V trimmed by 8 bases and J by 2 bases, 18 bases remained unmatched. The CDR3 DNA reads TGTGCCAGCGGCGGAATGATAGCGGGAGTGCGGGGAAACACCGGGGAGCTGTTTTTT. It is translated as CASGGMIAGVRGNTGELFF.

This clonotype was recorded a few times. CDR3 sequence: CASSGGGLAGGSETQYF. CDR3 DNA sequence: TGTGCCAGCAGTGGGGGCGGACTAGCGGGAGGATCGGAGACCCAGTACTTC. The chain carries TRBV28 and TRBJ2-5, with 14 bases identical to TRBD2. This CDR3 spans 17 amino acids. The ends lost 5 bases at V and 5 bases at J; junction bases unmatched: 10. The germline V gene encodes CDR1 MDHEN and CDR2 SYDVKM.

This chain joins TRBV7-8 and TRBJ1-4; maybe TRBD1 (6 bases). This CDR3 comprises 16 residues. Trimming took 3 bases from V and 7 from J, leaving 18 bases between them. Germline V CDR1 and CDR2: SGHVS, FQNEAQ. The CDR3: CASSFAWGGRSEKLFF. In nucleotides, the CDR3 is TGTGCCAGCAGCTTTGCTTGGGGGGGGCGAAGTGAAAAACTGTTTTTT.

This rearrangement joins TRBV4-1 to TRBJ1-3; no definite D call. V was clipped by 4 bases and J by 7 bases, with 11 bases between them. This CDR3 is 13 amino acids long. Germline V gene sequence: CDR1 MGHRA, CDR2 YSYEKL. CDR3 amino acids: CASSLRHGNTIYF. The CDR3, as DNA: TGCGCCAGCAGCCTGAGACACGGTAACACCATATATTTT.

This clonotype was counted ten times or more. The chain joins TRBV2 to TRBJ2-4; TRBD1 matches at 7 bases. The trim removed 5 bases at V and 0 bases at J, leaving 4 bases unmatched. The CDR3 is 15 residues long. Germline lookup yields CDR1 SNHLY and CDR2 FYNNEI. CDR3 sequence: CASSLTGTAKNIQYF. The CDR3 DNA is TGTGCCAGCAGTTTGACAGGGACAGCCAAAAACATTCAGTACTTC.

This clonotype was found many times. The chain joins TRBV7-2 to TRBJ1-2, with 10 bases identical to TRBD1. The CDR3 sequence is 15 residues long. Per germline, CDR1 SGHTA and CDR2 FQGNSA. With 5 bases clipped from V and 1 base from J, the junction kept 4 bases outside the gene matches. CDR3 DNA sequence: TGTGCCAGCAGCCCGCGGACAGGGGGTAACTATGGCTACACCTTC. It translates to CASSPRTGGNYGYTF.

The sample holds many counts of this clonotype. The chain carries TRBV18 and TRBJ1-1, with 8 bases lining up with TRBD1. Germline V lookup: CDR1 KGHSH, CDR2 LQKENI. V gave up 4 bases and J gave up 3 bases; unmatched junction bases: 1. The CDR3 length is 13 residues. The CDR3 region is CASSQDRDTEAFF. CDR3 in DNA: TGTGCCAGCTCACAGGACAGGGACACTGAAGCTTTCTTT.

This clonotype was counted many times. The rearrangement joins TRBV6-2 or TRBV6-3 to TRBJ2-3; a weak D match, TRBD2 (6 bases). Germline CDR1 MNHEY, CDR2 SVGEGT. The CDR3 runs to 15 residues. Trimming removed 8 bases at V and 0 bases at J, with 15 bases between. CDR3: CASGTTSRSTDTQYF. The CDR3 DNA reads TGTGCCAGCGGCACAACTAGCCGGAGCACAGATACGCAGTATTTT.

This clonotype was recorded at least ten times. V gene TRBV14 combines with J gene TRBJ2-3; D not certain. Germline assignment: CDR1 SGHDN and CDR2 FVKESK. This CDR3 has 14 residues. The V end lost 6 bases, the J end lost 2 bases, and 12 bases lay between the germline ends. The CDR3 nucleotides are TGTGCCAGCAGTTTTGGGCGGCACACAGATACGCAGTATTTT. Encoded protein: CASSFGRHTDTQYF.

There are many counts of this clonotype. This chain joins TRBV20-1 and TRBJ1-2, with D unclear. V lost 0 bases and J 3 bases, leaving 8 bases between the germline ends. CDR3 size: 13 residues. Germline loops: CDR1 DFQATT, CDR2 SNEGSKA (reference sequence). CDR3: CSARDAGDYGYTF. CDR3 sequence (DNA): TGCAGTGCTAGAGATGCAGGAGACTATGGCTACACCTTC.

This clonotype was picked up many times. The chain carries TRBV10-1 and TRBJ2-1; 13 bases agree with TRBD2. After removal of 5 bases from V and 0 bases from J, the junction contained 10 bases not matched to a gene. Per germline, CDR1 WNHNN and CDR2 SYGVQD (reference sequence). The CDR3 spans 19 residues. The CDR3 DNA reads as TGCGCCAGCAGTTCAACCGGGACTAGCGGGACGAGCTCCTACAATGAGCAGTTCTTC. It yields the protein CASSSTGTSGTSSYNEQFF.

Many counts were recorded for this clonotype. V and J are TRBV7-3 and TRBJ2-1, with 10 bases lining up with TRBD2. Germline CDR1 SGHTA, CDR2 FQGTGA. This CDR3 is 15 amino acids long. The J segment lost 5 bases and the V segment lost 3 bases, leaving 4 bases of the junction unmatched. This chain's CDR3 is CASSLTSGFNNEQFF. DNA for the CDR3: TGTGCCAGCAGCTTGACTAGCGGGTTTAACAATGAGCAGTTCTTC.

A few counts support this clonotype. V and J are TRBV19 and TRBJ1-3; tentatively, D is TRBD1 (5 bases). The V gene's germline CDR1 is LNHDA and CDR2 SQIVND (reference sequence). CDR3 size: 16 residues. V was cut by 0 bases and J by 0 bases, with 9 bases left in between. CDR3 nucleotide sequence: TGTGCCAGTAGTATAGATGGGACTACCTCTGGAAACACCATATATTTT. Its protein product is CASSIDGTTSGNTIYF.

The genes are TRBV6-1 and TRBJ2-1; 13 bases map to TRBD2. This CDR3 has 16 amino acids. Germline values: CDR1 MNHNS, CDR2 SASEGT. V shed 3 bases, J shed 5 bases, and the junction held 4 bases outside the gene matches. The CDR3 region is CASSEGTSGKHNEQFF. The CDR3 DNA sequence: TGTGCCAGCAGTGAGGGGACTAGCGGGAAACACAATGAGCAGTTCTTC.

The V and J genes are TRBV20-1 and TRBJ2-1, with D possibly TRBD2 on 7 matching bases. CDR1 DFQATT and CDR2 SNEGSKA come from the germline V gene (reference sequence). The CDR3 runs to 18 residues. The CDR3 bases are TGCGGATGGGGACGGTTATTAAGTACTGCGGGGGCTAGGGATGAGCAGTTCTTC. This encodes CGWGRLLSTAGARDEQFF.

This clonotype was detected ten times or more. The J gene is TRBJ2-5, the V gene TRBV24-1, with TRBD1 identical over 9 bases. The CDR3 totals 16 residues. Losses at the gene ends were 1 base for V and 5 bases for J; bases not matched to a gene: 7. The germline CDR1 and CDR2 sequences are KGHDR and SFDVKD. The CDR3 is CATSDFSQGALETQYF. CDR3 sequence (DNA): TGTGCCACCAGTGATTTCTCACAGGGGGCATTGGAGACCCAGTACTTC.

This clonotype showed up many times. The CDR3 nucleotides read TGTGCCAGCATTAAGGGCCTCGACTCCTACAATGAGCAGTTCTTC. This sequence encodes CASIKGLDSYNEQFF. The chain combines TRBV28 with TRBJ2-1; D unresolved. CDR3 length: 15 residues. CDR1 MDHEN and CDR2 SYDVKM come from the germline V gene. V lost 7 bases and J 0 bases, leaving 13 bases between the germline ends.

V usage is TRBV27 and J usage is TRBJ2-7; TRBD2 might be the D (7 bases). The CDR3 length is 15 residues. Germline CDR1 and CDR2: MNHEY and SMNVEV (reference sequence). Trimming stripped 6 bases from V and 0 bases from J, with 15 bases between. In nucleotides, the CDR3 is TGTGCCAGCAGCGGTAGGGGGGGAACCTCCTACGAGCAGTACTTC. This gives the protein CASSGRGGTSYEQYF.

At least ten counts were recorded for this clonotype. The rearrangement joins TRBV11-3 to TRBJ2-5, with D possibly matching TRBD2 (6 bases). Per germline, CDR1 SGHNT and CDR2 YENEEA. CDR3 length equals 14 residues. V was clipped by 1 base and J by 5 bases, with 11 bases between them. CDR3 nucleotide sequence: TGTGCCAGCAGCTTAGCGGGAGTACGGGAGACCCAGTACTTC. Amino acid sequence: CASSLAGVRETQYF.